The T cell receptor beta chain under discussion was sequenced for a study of blood T cell repertoires in COVID-19. In the study overall: T cells, B-cell-depleted T cells, or PBMCs provided the cDNA or gDNA that served as material.

The CDR3 is made up of 16 amino acids. From germline, CDR1 is SGHRS and CDR2 YFSETQ. V lost 5 bases, J lost 1 base, and 5 bases stayed unmatched. The protocol was immunoSEQ multiplex PCR, while the TCRdb copy is restricted to in-frame clones and leaves out a portion. The sample has tens of thousands of clones; around 80% are singletons. This chain links TRBV5-1 with TRBJ2-1, with 11 bases aligning to TRBD2. This receptor was identified in a woman of 80 years or more with active or convalescent COVID-19. Sequenced sample: peripheral blood. The CDR3 region is CASRDPSGGSYNEQFF. The CDR3 bases are TGCGCCAGCAGAGACCCTAGCGGGGGGTCCTACAATGAGCAGTTCTTC.